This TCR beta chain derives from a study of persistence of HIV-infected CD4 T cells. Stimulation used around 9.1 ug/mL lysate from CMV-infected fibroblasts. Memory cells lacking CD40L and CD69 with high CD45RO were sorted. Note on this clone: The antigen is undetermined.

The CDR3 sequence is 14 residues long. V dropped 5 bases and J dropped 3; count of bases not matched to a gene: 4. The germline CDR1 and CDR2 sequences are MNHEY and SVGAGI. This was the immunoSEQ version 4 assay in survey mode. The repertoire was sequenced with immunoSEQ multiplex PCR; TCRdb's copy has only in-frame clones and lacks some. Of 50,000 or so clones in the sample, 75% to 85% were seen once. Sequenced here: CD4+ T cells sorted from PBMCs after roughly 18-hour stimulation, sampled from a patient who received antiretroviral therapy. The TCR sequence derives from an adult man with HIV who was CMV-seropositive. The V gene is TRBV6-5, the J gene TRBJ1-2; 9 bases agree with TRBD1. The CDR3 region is CASSKGQGHYGYTF. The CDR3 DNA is TGTGCCAGCAGTAAGGGACAGGGCCACTATGGCTACACCTTC.